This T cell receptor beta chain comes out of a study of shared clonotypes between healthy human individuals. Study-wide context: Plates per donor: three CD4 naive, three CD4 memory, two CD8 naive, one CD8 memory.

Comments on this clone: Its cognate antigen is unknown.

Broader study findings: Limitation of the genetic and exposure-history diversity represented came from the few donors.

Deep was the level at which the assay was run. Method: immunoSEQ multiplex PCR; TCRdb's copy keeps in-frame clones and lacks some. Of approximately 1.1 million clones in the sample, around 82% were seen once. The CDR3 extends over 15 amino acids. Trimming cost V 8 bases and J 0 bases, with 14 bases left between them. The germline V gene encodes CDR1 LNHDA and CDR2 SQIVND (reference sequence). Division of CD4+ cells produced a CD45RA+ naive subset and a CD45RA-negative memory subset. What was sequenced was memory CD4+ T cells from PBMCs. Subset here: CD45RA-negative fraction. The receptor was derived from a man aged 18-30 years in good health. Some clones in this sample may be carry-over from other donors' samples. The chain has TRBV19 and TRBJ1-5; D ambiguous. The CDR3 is CASGVLEYSNQPQHF. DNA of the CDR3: TGTGCCAGTGGGGTATTAGAATATAGCAATCAGCCCCAGCATTTT.